These 29 T cell receptor beta chains originate from one sample sequenced in a study of TIL therapy for anti-PD-1-resistant metastatic lung cancer. Time point in this sample: pre-treatment sample, taken before nivolumab and TIL therapy. The tumor samples were excised metastases, mostly pleural nodules or supraclavicular lymph nodes. The libraries were made with immunoSEQ v3. The repertoire was sequenced with immunoSEQ multiplex PCR; TCRdb's copy has only in-frame clones and lacks some. Seen here are around 7,000 clones, about 61% observed once, and the top ten hold more than 7.5%. The source was tumor tissue, collected at baseline. These receptors came from a person between 30 and 79 years old with non-small cell lung cancer.

The rearrangement links TRBV29-1 to TRBJ1-2; D might be TRBD1 (5 bases). The ends were cut back, 4 bases at V and 5 bases at J, with 14 bases in the middle. The CDR3 consists of 13 residues. Germline V lookup: CDR1 SQVTM, CDR2 ANQGSEA. The CDR3 spells CSVAPHDRYGYTF. The CDR3 bases are TGCAGCGTTGCGCCACACGACAGATATGGCTACACCTTC.

This clone was counted a single time. The V call is TRBV15, the J call TRBJ2-3, with D unresolved. V was shortened by 0 bases and J by 1 base, with 11 bases between the two germline ends. CDR1 is LNHNV and CDR2 is YYDKDF in the germline V gene (reference sequence). The length of the CDR3 is 16 residues. The CDR3 loop reads CATSRDQRAGTDTQYF. CDR3 DNA: TGTGCCACCAGCAGAGATCAAAGAGCTGGCACAGATACGCAGTATTTT. The full variable domain, with the rest looked up from reference TRBV15 and TRBJ2-3, is DAMVIQNPRYQVTQFGKPVTLSCSQTLNHNVMYWYQQKSSQAPKLLFHYYDKDFNNEADTPDNFQSRRPNTSFCFLDIRSPGLGDTAMYLCATSRDQRAGTDTQYFGPGTRLTVL.

V gene TRBV7-9 combines with J gene TRBJ2-3, with 11 bases that match TRBD1. The CDR3 is 18 residues long. Trimming cost V 5 bases and J 2 bases; bases outside gene matches: 12. Germline V gives CDR1 SEHNR, CDR2 FQNEAQ (reference sequence). Written as DNA, the CDR3 is TGTGCCAGCAGCCTCCCCCGGGGACAGGGGGTATCCACAGATACGCAGTATTTT. This translates into CASSLPRGQGVSTDTQYF.

The table lists this clone with a few counts. This chain joins TRBV19 and TRBJ2-7; the D is unclear. CDR1 and CDR2 (germline): LNHDA, SQIVND (reference sequence). Deletions cut 6 bases from V and 2 bases from J, with 8 bases between. The CDR3 consists of 12 residues. In DNA, the CDR3 is TGTGCCAGTAGCGGCCTTACCTACGAGCAGTACTTC. This translates into CASSGLTYEQYF.

The V and J genes are TRBV5-4 and TRBJ2-5, with unresolved D. This CDR3 is built from 13 residues. Germline values: CDR1 SGHNT, CDR2 YYREEE (reference sequence). V was shortened by 1 base and J by 2 bases, with 6 bases between the two germline ends. For the CDR3, the DNA is TGTGCCAGCAGCTTGCCGGCTCAAGAGACCCAGTACTTC. This gives the protein CASSLPAQETQYF.

The chain links TRBV7-9 to TRBJ1-4; D might be TRBD1 (5 bases). Germline CDR1 and CDR2: SEHNR and FQNEAQ (reference sequence). This CDR3 region has 14 residues. Trimming removed 5 bases from V and 7 bases from J, with 14 bases in between. CDR3 sequence: CASSQDSPSEKLFF. The DNA of the CDR3 is TGTGCCAGCAGCCAAGACAGTCCAAGTGAAAAACTGTTTTTT.

Only one count was recorded for this clone. J is TRBJ1-2 and V is TRBV7-2, with D uncertain. This CDR3 has 15 residues. The V end lost 1 base, the J end lost 6 bases, and 15 bases lay between the germline ends. The germline gives CDR1 SGHTA, CDR2 FQGNSA. The CDR3 spells CASSLDRSHRNGYTF. The CDR3, as DNA: TGTGCCAGCAGCTTAGATCGATCCCACCGTAATGGCTACACCTTC.

V and J are TRBV2 and TRBJ2-5; possibly TRBD2 for D (6 bases). Germline CDR1 is SNHLY and CDR2 is FYNNEI. V lost 2 bases to trimming and J lost 2 bases, with 18 bases between them. This CDR3 has 17 residues. The CDR3 nucleotides are TGTGCCAGCAGTGAACCCCCGAGGCGGGGCTATCAAGAGACCCAGTACTTC. Translated, it gives CASSEPPRRGYQETQYF.

The rearrangement uses TRBV30 and TRBJ1-6, with D unclear. The CDR3 spans 12 residues. Germline CDR1 and CDR2: GTSNPN and SVGIG (reference sequence). V was clipped by 3 bases and J by 7 bases, with 7 bases between them. The CDR3 coding sequence is TGTGCCTGGAGAAACGGAAATTCACCCCTCCACTTT. Translating it yields CAWRNGNSPLHF.

The rearrangement links TRBV9 to TRBJ2-3, with a possible D match to TRBD1 (6 bases). Trimming removed 2 bases at V and 2 bases at J, with 12 bases between. Germline lookup yields CDR1 SGDLS and CDR2 YYNGEE. The CDR3 has 15 residues. The CDR3 nucleotides are TGTGCCAGCAGCGTCGGGCAGGGGATCACAGATACGCAGTATTTT. Translation gives CASSVGQGITDTQYF.

V is TRBV15 and J is TRBJ2-5, with D perhaps given as TRBD1 or TRBD2 (5 bases each). The CDR3 is 20 residues long. Germline V lookup: CDR1 LNHNV, CDR2 YYDKDF (reference sequence). V lost 1 base and J lost 3, with 27 bases in between. The CDR3 DNA reads TGTGCCACCAGCAGAGCAAGGAAAGGGAGAAGGGGACCAATCGAAGAGACCCAGTACTTC. Its translation is CATSRARKGRRGPIEETQYF.

The chain uses TRBV5-6 and TRBJ2-7; D not resolved. V shed 0 bases and J shed 6 bases, with 22 bases lying between them. This CDR3 is 17 amino acids long. Germline V gives CDR1 SGHDT, CDR2 YYEEEE. CDR3 region: CASSLEGVVRVISEQYF. DNA of the CDR3: TGTGCCAGCAGCTTGGAAGGTGTGGTCCGGGTGATATCCGAGCAGTACTTC.

The chain carries TRBV6-5 and TRBJ2-3; D is perhaps TRBD2 (6 bases). From germline, CDR1 is MNHEY and CDR2 SVGAGI. V was pared by 4 bases and J by 8 bases, with 13 bases between. The CDR3 has 13 amino acids. This CDR3 reads CASSSGLGGTQYF. DNA for the CDR3: TGTGCCAGCAGTTCCGGGCTCGGGGGTACGCAGTATTTT.

The chain couples TRBV11-3 to TRBJ2-2; D is possibly TRBD1 (5 bases). This CDR3 region has 15 residues. Trimming stripped 6 bases from V and 4 bases from J, with 15 bases between. Germline CDR1 SGHNT, CDR2 YENEEA. The CDR3 sequence: CASRGAAATTGELFF. DNA for the CDR3: TGTGCCAGCAGAGGGGCTGCGGCGACCACCGGGGAGCTGTTTTTT. The variable domain in full, with the rest retrieved from reference TRBV11-3 and TRBJ2-2, is EAGVVQSPRYKIIEKKQPVAFWCNPISGHNTLYWYLQNLGQGPELLIRYENEEAVDDSQLPKDRFSAERLKGVDSTLKIQPAELGDSAVYLCASRGAAATTGELFFGEGSRLTVL.

The rearrangement uses TRBV7-2 and TRBJ2-7; D is possibly TRBD1 (5 bases). V gave up 1 base and J gave up 2 bases, with 9 bases separating them. The germline CDR1 and CDR2 sequences are SGHTA and FQGNSA. The CDR3 length is 14 residues. This CDR3 reads CASSLDQGTYEQYF. CDR3 DNA: TGTGCCAGCAGCTTAGATCAGGGAACCTACGAGCAGTACTTC.

This clone was observed a few times. The chain carries TRBV7-9 and TRBJ1-1, with 10 bases fitting TRBD1. CDR1 and CDR2 from the germline V gene are SEHNR and FQNEAQ (reference sequence). The trim removed 7 bases at V and 4 bases at J, leaving 3 bases unmatched. This CDR3 spans 13 amino acids. The CDR3 coding sequence is TGTGCCAGCACCAGGACAGGGGGCACTGAAGCTTTCTTT. This sequence encodes CASTRTGGTEAFF.

The chain has TRBV27 and TRBJ2-5; D may correspond to TRBD1 or TRBD2 (6 bases each). Trimming shortened V by 2 bases and J by 1 base, and 14 bases separated the two germline ends. Germline CDR1 is MNHEY and CDR2 is SMNVEV (reference sequence). There are 16 residues in the CDR3. The CDR3 DNA reads TGTGCCAGCAGTTTAGTGAGGAAGGGGGGCCAAGAGACCCAGTACTTC. Its translation is CASSLVRKGGQETQYF.

In its sample, this clone is medium-sized. This chain joins TRBV6-5 and TRBJ2-5; no firm D call. Germline V CDR1 and CDR2: MNHEY, SVGAGI. Trimming removed 0 bases from V and 5 bases from J, with 13 bases in between. The CDR3 runs to 15 residues. CDR3 bases: TGTGCCAGCAGTTACTCGATTGGGGATAGGGAGACCCAGTACTTC. It specifies CASSYSIGDRETQYF.

The DNA of the CDR3 is TGTGCCAGCAGCTTGTTGGTCCTAGCGGGCTCCTACGAGCAGTACTTC. This codes for CASSLLVLAGSYEQYF. The chain recombines TRBV5-6 with TRBJ2-7; 8 bases align to TRBD2. V trimming: 1 base; J trimming: 0 bases; junction bases outside the gene matches: 6. The CDR3 loop spans 16 amino acids. CDR1 is SGHDT and CDR2 is YYEEEE in the germline V gene.

V and J are TRBV25-1 and TRBJ2-5; D unclear. Trimming pared 0 bases from V and 5 bases from J, leaving 16 bases between. Germline CDR1 and CDR2: MGHDK and SYGVNS. CDR3 length: 16 amino acids. The CDR3 nucleotides read TGTGCCAGCAGTGAATATATTCAGTCTCTCCGGGAGACCCAGTACTTC. Translating gives CASSEYIQSLRETQYF. Filled out from reference TRBV25-1 and TRBJ2-5, the complete variable domain reads EADIYQTPRYLVIGTGKKITLECSQTMGHDKMYWYQQDPGMELHLIHYSYGVNSTEKGDLSSESTVSRIRTEHFPLTLESARPSHTSQYLCASSEYIQSLRETQYFGPGTRLLVL.

The chain carries TRBV7-2 and TRBJ2-3; tentatively, D is TRBD2 (6 bases). The CDR3 sequence is 15 residues long. The germline CDR1 and CDR2 sequences are SGHTA and FQGNSA. Between the trimmed V and J ends, which lost 4 bases and 0 bases, there was a span of 11 bases. CDR3 protein: CASSSDYLSTDTQYF. As DNA, the CDR3 is TGTGCCAGCAGCTCGGACTACCTGAGCACAGATACGCAGTATTTT.

This clone occurred a few times. The chain combines TRBV12-3 or TRBV12-4 with TRBJ1-3; no clear D. The CDR3 length is 12 residues. V was clipped by 8 bases and J by 4 bases, with 9 bases between them. The CDR3 sequence is CASGPRGNTIYF. The CDR3 DNA reads as TGTGCCAGCGGCCCGCGGGGAAACACCATATATTTT.

Only one count was recorded for this clone. The V gene is TRBV12-3 or TRBV12-4, the J gene TRBJ1-2; no firm D call. V dropped 1 base and J dropped 2 bases, with 5 bases sitting between them. CDR3 length: 13 residues. The CDR3 here is CASSLDGNYGYTF. The CDR3 DNA sequence: TGTGCCAGCAGTTTAGACGGGAACTATGGCTACACCTTC.

The chain carries TRBV5-1 and TRBJ1-1; TRBD1 agrees at 7 bases. Germline lookup yields CDR1 SGHRS and CDR2 YFSETQ. CDR3 length equals 15 residues. The V gene end was trimmed by 0 bases and the J gene end by 8 bases; junction bases not matched to a gene: 10. CDR3 region: CASSLGAGGALEAFF. CDR3 nucleotides: TGCGCCAGCAGCTTGGGGGCAGGGGGGGCCCTCGAAGCTTTCTTT.

The chain links TRBV11-3 to TRBJ2-1; TRBD2 might be the D (6 bases). V lost 1 base to trimming and J lost 4 bases, with 11 bases between them. Germline lookup yields CDR1 SGHNT and CDR2 YENEEA. CDR3 length: 15 amino acids. This CDR3 is CASSLGTTVYNEQFF. The DNA for the CDR3 is TGTGCCAGCAGCTTAGGGACTACCGTGTACAATGAGCAGTTCTTC.

The rearrangement uses TRBV14 and TRBJ2-2; D not resolved. The CDR3 extends over 12 amino acids. Germline loops: CDR1 SGHDN, CDR2 FVKESK. The germline V and J ends were trimmed by 4 bases and 6 bases, with 6 bases remaining between them. The chain's CDR3 is CASSPVSGELFF. Here the CDR3 DNA reads TGTGCCAGCAGCCCCGTGTCCGGGGAGCTGTTTTTT. The variable domain in full, completed from reference TRBV14 and TRBJ2-2, reads EAGVTQFPSHSVIEKGQTVTLRCDPISGHDNLYWYRRVMGKEIKFLLHFVKESKQDESGMPNNRFLAERTGGTYSTLKVQPAELEDSGVYFCASSPVSGELFFGEGSRLTVL.

The chain couples TRBV6-5 to TRBJ2-3; D is ambiguous. The CDR3 is made up of 12 amino acids. From germline, CDR1 is MNHEY and CDR2 SVGAGI. V was clipped by 8 bases and J by 0 bases, with 6 bases between them. CDR3 sequence: CASAPSTDTQYF. CDR3 bases: TGTGCCAGCGCCCCTAGCACAGATACGCAGTATTTT.

This chain connects TRBV7-2 to TRBJ2-5; 9 bases line up with TRBD2. Germline V gene lookup returns CDR1 SGHTA and CDR2 FQGNSA. V was clipped by 6 bases and J by 5 bases; unmatched bases: 10. The CDR3 covers 15 residues. As DNA, the CDR3 is TGTGCCAGCAGGGCAACGCGGGGGGGCCTGGAGACCCAGTACTTC. This gives the protein CASRATRGGLETQYF.

V usage is TRBV7-8 and J usage is TRBJ2-2, with D perhaps assigned TRBD1 or TRBD2 (7 bases each). Trimming stripped 1 base from V and 6 bases from J, with 15 bases between. CDR1 and CDR2 from the germline V gene are SGHVS and FQNEAQ. This CDR3 is 16 amino acids long. The CDR3 loop reads CASSLGPQGRAGELFF. The DNA for the CDR3 is TGTGCCAGCAGCTTAGGACCACAGGGGAGGGCCGGGGAGCTGTTTTTT.